The T cell receptor beta chain under discussion was sequenced for a study of T cell responses to AZD1222 COVID-19 vaccine. Clones were read by immunoSEQ multiplex PCR, and TCRdb kept only the in-frame ones, dropping some. Among around 100,000 clones listed, about 90% were seen once. This CDR3 has 16 amino acids. Trimming removed 1 base from V and 3 bases from J; junction bases left unmatched: 5. Germline lookup yields CDR1 SGHTA and CDR2 FQGNSA. The receptor's source is an adult in good health. This chain links TRBV7-2 with TRBJ1-4; 7 nucleotides agree with TRBD1. The sample was peripheral blood, taken on day 0 of MenACWY control vaccination. CDR3 sequence reads: CASSLVGGAANEKLFF. In nucleotides, the CDR3 is TGTGCCAGCAGCTTAGTAGGGGGCGCAGCTAATGAAAAACTGTTTTTT.